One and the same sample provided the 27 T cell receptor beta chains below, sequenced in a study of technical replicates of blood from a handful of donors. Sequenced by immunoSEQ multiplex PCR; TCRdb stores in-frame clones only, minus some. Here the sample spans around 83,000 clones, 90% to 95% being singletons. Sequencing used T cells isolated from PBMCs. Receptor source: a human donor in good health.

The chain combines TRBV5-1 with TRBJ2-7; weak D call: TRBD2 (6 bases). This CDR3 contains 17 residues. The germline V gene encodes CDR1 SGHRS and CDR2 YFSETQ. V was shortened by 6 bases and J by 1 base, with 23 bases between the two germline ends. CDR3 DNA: TGCGCCAGCACCCAACTTGAAGTCCCCGGGGGATCCTACGAGCAGTACTTC. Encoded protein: CASTQLEVPGGSYEQYF.

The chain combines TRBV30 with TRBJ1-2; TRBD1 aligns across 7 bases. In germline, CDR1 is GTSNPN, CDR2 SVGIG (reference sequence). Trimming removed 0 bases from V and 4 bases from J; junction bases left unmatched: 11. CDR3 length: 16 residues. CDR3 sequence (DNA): TGTGCCTGGAGTGTCGGACAGGCGAAACGAGTCTATGGCTACACCTTC. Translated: CAWSVGQAKRVYGYTF.

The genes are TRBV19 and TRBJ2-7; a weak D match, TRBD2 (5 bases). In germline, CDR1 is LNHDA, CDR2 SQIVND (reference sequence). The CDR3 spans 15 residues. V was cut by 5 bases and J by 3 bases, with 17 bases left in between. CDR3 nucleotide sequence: TGTGCCAGTAGTTGGACTGGTTTAGGACTCTACGAGCAGTACTTC. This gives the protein CASSWTGLGLYEQYF.

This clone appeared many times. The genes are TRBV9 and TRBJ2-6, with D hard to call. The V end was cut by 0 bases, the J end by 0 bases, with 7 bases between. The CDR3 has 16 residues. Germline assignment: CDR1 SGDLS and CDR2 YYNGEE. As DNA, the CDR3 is TGTGCCAGCAGCGTAGGTTCGGGCTCTGGGGCCAACGTCCTGACTTTC. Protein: CASSVGSGSGANVLTF.

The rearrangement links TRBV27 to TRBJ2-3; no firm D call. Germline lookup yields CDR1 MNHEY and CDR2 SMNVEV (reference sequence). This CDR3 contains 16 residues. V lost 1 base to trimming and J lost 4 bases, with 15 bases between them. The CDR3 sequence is CASSLFSSAVPDTQYF. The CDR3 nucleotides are TGTGCCAGCAGTTTATTCTCATCTGCGGTGCCAGATACGCAGTATTTT.

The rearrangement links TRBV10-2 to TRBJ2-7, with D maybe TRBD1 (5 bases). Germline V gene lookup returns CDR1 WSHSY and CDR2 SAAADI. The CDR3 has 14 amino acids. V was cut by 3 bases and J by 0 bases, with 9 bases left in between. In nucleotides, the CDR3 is TGCGCCAGCAGTGAACAGGCTAGCTCCTACGAGCAGTACTTC. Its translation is CASSEQASSYEQYF.

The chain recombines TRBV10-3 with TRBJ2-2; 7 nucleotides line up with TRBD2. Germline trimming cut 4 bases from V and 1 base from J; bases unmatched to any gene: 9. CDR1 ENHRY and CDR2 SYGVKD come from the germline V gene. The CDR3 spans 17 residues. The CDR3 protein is CAISGYLERENTGELFF. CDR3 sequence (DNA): TGTGCCATCAGTGGTTACCTAGAGCGGGAGAACACCGGGGAGCTGTTTTTT.

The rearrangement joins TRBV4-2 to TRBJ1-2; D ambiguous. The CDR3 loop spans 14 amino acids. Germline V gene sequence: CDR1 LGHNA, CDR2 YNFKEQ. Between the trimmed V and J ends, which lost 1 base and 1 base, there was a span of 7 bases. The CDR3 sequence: CASSQGGVNYGYTF. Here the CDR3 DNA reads TGTGCCAGCAGCCAAGGGGGAGTTAACTATGGCTACACCTTC.

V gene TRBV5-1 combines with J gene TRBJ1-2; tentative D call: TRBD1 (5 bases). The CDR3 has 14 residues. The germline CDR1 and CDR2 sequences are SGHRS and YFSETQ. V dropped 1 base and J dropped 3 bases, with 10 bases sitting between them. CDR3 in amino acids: CASSLPGIDYGYTF. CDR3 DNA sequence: TGCGCCAGCAGCTTGCCAGGGATTGACTATGGCTACACCTTC.

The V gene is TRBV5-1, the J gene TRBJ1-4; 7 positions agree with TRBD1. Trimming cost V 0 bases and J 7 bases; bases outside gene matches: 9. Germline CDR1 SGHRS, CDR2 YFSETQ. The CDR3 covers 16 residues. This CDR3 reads CASSLALNDRAEKLFF. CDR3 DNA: TGCGCCAGCAGCTTGGCCCTTAACGACAGGGCTGAAAAACTGTTTTTT.

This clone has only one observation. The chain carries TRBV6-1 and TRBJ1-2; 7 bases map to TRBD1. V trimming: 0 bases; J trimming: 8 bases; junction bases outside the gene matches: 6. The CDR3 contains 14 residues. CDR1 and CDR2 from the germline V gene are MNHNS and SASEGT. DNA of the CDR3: TGTGCCAGCAGTGAAGCCCCAGGGGGAGTAGGCTACACCTTC. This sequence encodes CASSEAPGGVGYTF.

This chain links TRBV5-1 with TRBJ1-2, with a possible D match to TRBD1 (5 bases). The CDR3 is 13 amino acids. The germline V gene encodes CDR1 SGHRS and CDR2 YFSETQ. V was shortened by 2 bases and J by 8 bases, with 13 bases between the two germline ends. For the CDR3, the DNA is TGCGCCAGCAGCTTAAGGACGGGGGGGGGCTACACCTTC. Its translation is CASSLRTGGGYTF.

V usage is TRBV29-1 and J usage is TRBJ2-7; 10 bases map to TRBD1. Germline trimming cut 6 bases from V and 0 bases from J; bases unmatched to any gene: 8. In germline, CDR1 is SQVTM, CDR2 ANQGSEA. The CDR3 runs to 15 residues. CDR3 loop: CSVDGTGASSYEQYF. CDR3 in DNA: TGCAGCGTCGACGGGACAGGGGCGAGCTCCTACGAGCAGTACTTC.

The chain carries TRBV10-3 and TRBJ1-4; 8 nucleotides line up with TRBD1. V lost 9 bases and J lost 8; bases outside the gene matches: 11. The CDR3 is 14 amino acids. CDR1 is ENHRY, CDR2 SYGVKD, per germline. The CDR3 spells CAISQGAINEKLFF. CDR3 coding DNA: TGTGCCATTAGTCAGGGGGCGATTAACGAAAAACTGTTTTTT.

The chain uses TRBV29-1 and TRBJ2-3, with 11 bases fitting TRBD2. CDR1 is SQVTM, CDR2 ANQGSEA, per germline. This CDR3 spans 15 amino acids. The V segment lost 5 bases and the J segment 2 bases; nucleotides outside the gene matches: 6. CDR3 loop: CSVPLAGGTTDTQYF. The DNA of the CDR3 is TGCAGCGTTCCCCTAGCGGGAGGCACCACAGATACGCAGTATTTT.

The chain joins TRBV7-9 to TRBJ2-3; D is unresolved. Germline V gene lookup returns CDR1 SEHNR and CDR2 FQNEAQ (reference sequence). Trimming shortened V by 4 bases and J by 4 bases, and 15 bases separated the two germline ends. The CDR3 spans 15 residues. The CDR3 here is CASSSLSEESDTQYF. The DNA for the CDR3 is TGTGCCAGCAGCTCCTTATCCGAAGAGTCAGATACGCAGTATTTT.

The CDR3 protein is CASSPRQATTYEQYF. The CDR3 coding sequence is TGTGCCAGCAGCCCCCGACAGGCCACGACCTACGAGCAGTACTTC. The chain is built from TRBV7-2 and TRBJ2-7, with a possible D match to TRBD1 (6 bases). The germline V gene encodes CDR1 SGHTA and CDR2 FQGNSA. This CDR3 region has 15 residues. V was clipped by 5 bases and J by 2 bases, with 16 bases between them.

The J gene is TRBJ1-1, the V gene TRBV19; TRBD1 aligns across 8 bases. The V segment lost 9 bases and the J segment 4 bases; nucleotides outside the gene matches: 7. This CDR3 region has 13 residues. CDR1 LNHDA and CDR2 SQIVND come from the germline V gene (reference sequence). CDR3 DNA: TGTGCCAGATACATCAGGGGGCCCACTGAAGCTTTCTTT. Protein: CARYIRGPTEAFF.

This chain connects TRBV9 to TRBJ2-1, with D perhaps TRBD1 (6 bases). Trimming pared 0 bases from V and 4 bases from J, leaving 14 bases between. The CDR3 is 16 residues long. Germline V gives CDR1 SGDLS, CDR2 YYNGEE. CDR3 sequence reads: CASSVEVGHQYNEQFF. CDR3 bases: TGTGCCAGCAGCGTAGAGGTGGGACACCAATACAATGAGCAGTTCTTC.

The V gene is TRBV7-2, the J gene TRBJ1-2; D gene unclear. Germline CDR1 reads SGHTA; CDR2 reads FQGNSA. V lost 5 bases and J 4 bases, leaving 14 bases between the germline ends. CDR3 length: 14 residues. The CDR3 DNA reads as TGTGCCAGCAGCCCCTGGACCGAGGGCTATGGCTACACCTTC. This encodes CASSPWTEGYGYTF. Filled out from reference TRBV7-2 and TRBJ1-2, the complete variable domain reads GAGVSQSPSNKVTEKGKDVELRCDPISGHTALYWYRQSLGQGLEFLIYFQGNSAPDKSGLPSDRFSAERTGGSVSTLTIQRTQQEDSAVYLCASSPWTEGYGYTFGSGTRLTVV.

The chain's CDR3 is CASSVTWGREQYF. The CDR3 coding sequence is TGCGCCAGCAGCGTGACATGGGGCCGAGAGCAGTACTTC. The chain recombines TRBV5-1 with TRBJ2-7; possible D gene TRBD1, 5 bases. The CDR3 consists of 13 residues. V was trimmed by 4 bases and J by 7 bases, leaving 15 bases between them. Germline values: CDR1 SGHRS, CDR2 YFSETQ.

The CDR3 sequence: CASSYGGVYTEAFF. CDR3 DNA: TGTGCCAGCAGTTACGGGGGGGTCTACACTGAAGCTTTCTTT. This rearrangement joins TRBV6-5 to TRBJ1-1, with D tentatively TRBD1 (5 bases). Per germline, CDR1 MNHEY and CDR2 SVGAGI. The CDR3 contains 14 residues. V was trimmed by 2 bases and J by 3 bases, leaving 10 bases between them.

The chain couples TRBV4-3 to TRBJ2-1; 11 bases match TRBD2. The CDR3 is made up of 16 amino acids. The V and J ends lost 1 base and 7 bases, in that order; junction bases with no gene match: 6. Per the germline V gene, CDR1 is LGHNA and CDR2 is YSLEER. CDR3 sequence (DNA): TGCGCCAGCAGCCAAGCCCCGACTAGCGGGAATAATGAGCAGTTCTTC. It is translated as CASSQAPTSGNNEQFF.

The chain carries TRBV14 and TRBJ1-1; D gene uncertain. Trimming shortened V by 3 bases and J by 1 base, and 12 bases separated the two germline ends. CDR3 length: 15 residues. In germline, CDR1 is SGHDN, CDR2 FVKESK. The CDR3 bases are TGTGCCAGCAGCCATAAAGTGGGCACGAACACTGAAGCTTTCTTT. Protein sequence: CASSHKVGTNTEAFF.

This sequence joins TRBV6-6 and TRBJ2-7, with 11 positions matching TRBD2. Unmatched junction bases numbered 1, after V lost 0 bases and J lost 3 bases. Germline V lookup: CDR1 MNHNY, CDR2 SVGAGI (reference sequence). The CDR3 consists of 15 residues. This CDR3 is CASSYSGTSGYEQYF. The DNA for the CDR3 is TGTGCCAGCAGTTACTCAGGGACTAGCGGCTACGAGCAGTACTTC.

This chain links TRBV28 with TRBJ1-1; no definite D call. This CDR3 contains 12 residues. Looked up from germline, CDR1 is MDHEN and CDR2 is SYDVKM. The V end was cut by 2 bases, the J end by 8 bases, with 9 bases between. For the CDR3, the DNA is TGTGCCAGCAGTTTAGGGCACAAAGAAGCTTTCTTT. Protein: CASSLGHKEAFF.

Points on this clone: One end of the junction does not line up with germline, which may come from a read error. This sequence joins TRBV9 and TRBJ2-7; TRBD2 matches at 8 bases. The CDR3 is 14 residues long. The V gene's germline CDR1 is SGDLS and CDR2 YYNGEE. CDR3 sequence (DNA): TGTGTCAGCAGCGTAGAAGGGACTAGCTACGAGCAGTACTTC. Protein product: CVSSVEGTSYEQYF.